This T cell receptor (beta chain) was profiled in a study of T cells in Graves' hyperthyroidism and ophthalmopathy. Study conclusions and caveats: Ophthalmopathy was distinguished from stable hyperthyroidism by 13 V-J signatures.

Hyperthyroidism was newly diagnosed in patients aged 18 to 65 (duration under 2 months). Criteria for exclusion of patients were uncontrolled infection, other autoimmune disease, pregnancy or lactation. Diagnosis rested on symptoms, serum thyroxine and TRAb, thyroid ultrasound, and orbital computed tomography. RNA transcripts provided the source from which TCR beta CDR3 regions were amplified. When the TCR CDR3 underwent first-round RT-PCR, the HTBI primer set was used. Each CDR3 protein gets one entry after TCRdb re-called the multiplex PCR reads with MiXCR. There are 250,000 to 300,000 distinct CDR3 sequences in the sample; about 16% occur only once, and roughly 30% lies in the top ten. In this sample, this clonotype turned up many times. Its antigen is still unknown. Sequencing input: blood. The sequence derives from a woman aged 45-65 years with Graves' hyperthyroidism that later progressed to Graves' ophthalmopathy.

CDR3 nucleotides: TGTGCCAGCAGCCAAACGGGAGGAAGCTCCTACGAGCAGTACTTC. Amino acid sequence: CASSQTGGSSYEQYF. This chain connects TRBV3-1 to TRBJ2-7; 7 positions match TRBD2. The ends lost 2 bases at V and 0 bases at J; junction bases unmatched: 4. The germline gives CDR1 LGHDT, CDR2 YNNKEL (reference sequence). The CDR3 has 15 amino acids.